A single T cell receptor beta chain is shown here with its context. Method: immunoSEQ multiplex PCR; TCRdb's copy keeps in-frame clones and lacks some. Here the sample spans about 400,000 clones, more than 85% being singletons. This specimen belongs to a study of shared T cell receptors in the human thymus. The CDR3 sequence is 17 residues long. J lost 2 bases, V lost 4 bases, and 12 bases had no gene match. CDR1 MDHEN and CDR2 SYDVKM come from the germline V gene. The chain couples TRBV28 to TRBJ2-7, with 9 bases matching TRBD1. This TCR was recovered from a human donor. The sequenced material came from thymocytes. The CDR3, as DNA: TGTGCCAGCAGTTCCAGACTTCGGGGACAGGGAACCTACGAGCAGTACTTC. It codes for CASSSRLRGQGTYEQYF.